The entry below gives a single TCR beta chain sequence along with its context. As yet, its antigen is unknown. Germline assignment: CDR1 SGDLS and CDR2 YYNGEE. V dropped 2 bases and J dropped 0 bases, with 8 bases sitting between them. The CDR3 runs 14 residues. This sample was included in a study of T-cell memory formation after mild COVID-19. Overall study findings and caveats: Some clones that responded were present in memory (sampled pre-infection), which suggests cross-reactive memory joined. Contracting clones, day 15 to 85, had balanced CD4/CD8, and later expanders favored CD4+. The second-wave clones peaking on day 37 were not confirmed as SARS-CoV-2-specific.

The TCR alpha and TCR beta cDNA libraries, bearing sample barcodes and UMIs, were generated by 5'RACE using constant-segment primers. TCRdb fed the 5' RACE reads into MiXCR, producing one record per CDR3 protein. The sample records fewer than 350,000 distinct CDR3 sequences, approximately 15% being singletons. The sample comprised PBMCs or a T cell subset sorted from them (not recorded which). The genes are TRBV9 and TRBJ1-1; D gene ambiguous. The receptor comes from a man younger than 35 who had mild COVID-19 (a few samples of this study predate the infection). Cell type and time point are not known. In DNA form, the CDR3 reads TGTGCCAGCAGCGTTCGGTCGCTGAACACTGAAGCTTTCTTT. Translation: CASSVRSLNTEAFF.